This is a list of T cell receptor beta chains from one sample in a study of blood T cell repertoires in COVID-19. Repertoires were generated with immunoSEQ multiplex PCR, while TCRdb's copy carries only in-frame clones and drops some. The table shows 65,000 to 90,000 clones, with 87% occurring only once. The sample consisted of peripheral blood. The receptors come from a woman in her fifties or sixties with active or convalescent COVID-19. CDR3s include the opening cysteine and the closing phenylalanine or tryptophan. A D gene is named only where the DNA matches it firmly. Clone size is not always given. Where it is, it says once, few, many or a class for expanded clones.

TRBV5-1	TRBJ2-7	NA	NA	TGCGCCAGCAGCTTGGGGGCCAGCGGTCCATCCGAGCAGTACTTC	CASSLGASGPSEQYF
TRBV30	TRBJ2-1	TRBD2	NA	TGTGCCTACGGGTTTGGGGGGGTCTCCTACAATGAGCAGTTCTTC	CAYGFGGVSYNEQFF
TRBV24-1	TRBJ2-1	TRBD2	NA	TGTGCCACCAGTGATGCGACTAGCGGGCTGCGGGGTGAGCAGTTCTTC	CATSDATSGLRGEQFF
TRBV4-2	TRBJ2-1	TRBD2	NA	TGTGCCAGCAGCCAAGGGTCACTAGCGGACAATGAGCAGTTCTTC	CASSQGSLADNEQFF
TRBV4-3	TRBJ2-3	TRBD1	NA	TGCGCCAGCAGCCCCAGGACAGGGGGGATCGCAGATACGCAGTATTTT	CASSPRTGGIADTQYF
TRBV4-3	TRBJ1-3	NA	NA	TGCGCCAGCAGCCAGACCACAGGGAGCTCTGGAAACACCATATATTTT	CASSQTTGSSGNTIYF
TRBV2	TRBJ1-1	NA	NA	TGTGCCAGCATCTTCGACAGAAACACTGAAGCTTTCTTT	CASIFDRNTEAFF
TRBV2	TRBJ2-3	NA	NA	TGTGCCTCGCCGGGATCATCTAGCACAGATACGCAGTATTTT	CASPGSSSTDTQYF
TRBV6-2/TRBV6-3	TRBJ1-1	NA	NA	TGTGCCAGCAGTTATAATCAGCCCAGGACTGAAGCTTTCTTT	CASSYNQPRTEAFF
TRBV4-2	TRBJ1-4	TRBD1	NA	TGTGCCAGCAGCCTAGGGGGCAGGGGAAATGAAAAACTGTTTTTT	CASSLGGRGNEKLFF
TRBV7-2	TRBJ1-1	NA	NA	TGTGCCAGCAGCCCCTCCCAGTTGAACACTGAAGCTTTCTTT	CASSPSQLNTEAFF
TRBV4-3	TRBJ1-5	TRBD1	once	TGCGCCAGCAGCCAAGACCGACAGGGGAATCAGCCCCAGCATTTT	CASSQDRQGNQPQHF
TRBV30	TRBJ1-1	NA	NA	TGTGCCTGGAGATGGGGGGGATCGGACACTGAAGCTTTCTTT	CAWRWGGSDTEAFF
TRBV5-5	TRBJ2-1	TRBD2	few	TGTGCCAGCAGCACGACTAGCGGGGATGTGGGGTACAATGAGCAGTTCTTC	CASSTTSGDVGYNEQFF
TRBV5-1	TRBJ1-1	TRBD1	few	TGCGCCAGCAGCCAAGGGACAGGGGGAGAGGAGGGGACTGAAGCTTTCTTT	CASSQGTGGEEGTEAFF
TRBV27	TRBJ1-2	NA	NA	TGTGCCAGCAGTTTATGGGCAGGGAATACCTATGGCTACACCTTC	CASSLWAGNTYGYTF
TRBV29-1	TRBJ1-3	TRBD1	NA	TGCAGCGTTGGACAGGGTGGGGGAGTTGGAAACACCATATATTTT	CSVGQGGGVGNTIYF